This is a list of T cell receptor beta chains from one sample in a study of blood T cells in healthy people across ages. TCRdb reprocessed the 5' RACE reads via MiXCR and lists one record per CDR3 protein. Here the sample spans about 1.4 million distinct CDR3 sequences, 59% being singletons. The sample consisted of blood. The receptors shown here come from a man aged 18 to 29 in good health. The CDR3 runs from the conserved cysteine through the conserved F or W. D genes are given only for firm matches. Not every row has a clone size; where given, it reads once, few, many or a size class.

cdr3_length j_call clone_size v_call d_call cdr3_aa cdr3_nt
16 TRBJ2-1 NA TRBV3-1 TRBD2 CASTPKSGGAYNEQFF TGTGCCAGCACACCCAAGAGCGGGGGGGCTTACAATGAGCAGTTCTTC
14 TRBJ1-1 NA TRBV3-1 NA CASGATGLNTEAFF TGTGCCAGCGGTGCAACAGGGCTGAACACGGAAGCTTTCTTT
14 TRBJ2-4 NA TRBV3-1 NA CASSQDVAGNIQYF TGTGCCAGCAGCCAAGATGTGGCAGGGAATATTCAGTACTTC
15 TRBJ2-1 once TRBV24-1 TRBD2 CATSDIAGDYNEQFF TGTGCCACCAGTGATATAGCGGGAGACTACAATGAGCAGTTCTTC
13 TRBJ1-2 few TRBV29-1 NA CSAKVQEHYGYTF TGCAGCGCCAAGGTCCAGGAACACTATGGCTACACCTTC
14 TRBJ2-5 NA TRBV11-2 NA CASSLLVIQETQYF TGTGCCAGCAGCCTGCTAGTTATACAGGAGACCCAGTACTTC
12 TRBJ1-1 NA TRBV5-1 NA CASSSGGGAAFF TGCGCCAGCAGCTCGGGGGGTGGGGCCGCTTTCTTT
17 TRBJ1-5 NA TRBV20-1 NA CSARANRVGLVGQPQHF TGCAGTGCTAGAGCTAACAGGGTTGGCCTGGTTGGTCAGCCCCAGCATTTT
11 TRBJ1-1 NA TRBV5-1 NA CASSLVPEAFF TGCGCCAGCAGTCTAGTCCCCGAAGCTTTCTTT
15 TRBJ2-3 NA TRBV9 NA CASSVVSTSTDTQYF TGTGCCAGCAGCGTAGTGTCAACTAGCACAGATACGCAGTATTTT
15 TRBJ1-2 NA TRBV12-3/TRBV12-4 NA CASSLGQTVLYGYTF TGTGCCAGCAGCCTTGGACAGACTGTCCTTTATGGCTACACCTTC
11 TRBJ2-7 NA TRBV5-1 NA CASRGSNEQYF TGCGCCAGCAGAGGGTCTAATGAGCAGTACTTC
13 TRBJ2-7 NA TRBV29-1 NA CSAGGVLGYEQYF TGCAGCGCTGGAGGAGTGTTAGGATACGAGCAGTACTTC
14 TRBJ1-5 NA TRBV28 NA CASRKRLGNQPQHF TGTGCCAGCCGAAAAAGGTTAGGCAATCAACCCCAGCATTTT
14 TRBJ2-3 NA TRBV5-1 NA CARSLQEPTDTQYF TGCGCCCGCAGCTTACAGGAGCCCACAGATACGCAGTATTTT
14 TRBJ2-2 few TRBV7-9 NA CASSPGSNTGELFF TGTGCCAGCAGCCCCGGATCGAACACCGGGGAGCTGTTTTTT
13 TRBJ1-6 NA TRBV18 NA CASSPTPDSPLHF TGTGCCAGCTCACCAACACCAGATTCACCCCTCCACTTT
16 TRBJ2-1 NA TRBV6-2/TRBV6-3 TRBD2 CASKRWAGVKGNEQFF TGTGCCAGCAAGAGGTGGGCGGGAGTGAAGGGCAATGAGCAGTTCTTC
14 TRBJ2-3 few TRBV29-1 NA CSVVGIPNTDTQYF TGCAGCGTTGTGGGAATTCCTAACACAGATACGCAGTATTTT
14 TRBJ2-3 NA TRBV7-6 NA CASSLYGVGDTQYF TGTGCCAGCAGCTTATACGGGGTCGGAGATACGCAGTATTTT
11 TRBJ2-1 NA TRBV7-9 NA CASSPTLIQFF TGTGCCAGCAGCCCTACGCTCATTCAGTTCTTC
15 TRBJ2-2 NA TRBV7-2 NA CASSLVTGWAGELFF TGTGCCAGCAGCTTAGTAACCGGCTGGGCCGGGGAGCTGTTTTTT
15 TRBJ2-5 NA TRBV5-1 NA CASKAAPSIQETQYF TGCGCCAGCAAGGCGGCACCGAGCATCCAAGAGACCCAGTACTTC
15 TRBJ2-1 few TRBV7-2 NA CASRRAGNMVNEQFF TGTGCCAGCCGCAGGGCGGGAAATATGGTCAATGAGCAGTTCTTC
14 TRBJ2-7 NA TRBV7-9 TRBD1 CASSHRGLVIEQYF TGTGCCAGCAGCCACAGGGGGCTGGTGATCGAGCAGTACTTC
15 TRBJ2-7 NA TRBV6-5 TRBD1 CASSNRQGLPYEQYF TGTGCCAGCAGCAATCGACAGGGGCTACCCTACGAGCAGTACTTC
17 TRBJ1-1 NA TRBV25-1 NA CASSEVAVRTRGSRAFF TGTGCCAGCAGTGAAGTCGCCGTTCGTACTAGGGGGAGCAGAGCTTTCTTT
14 TRBJ1-2 few TRBV4-3 NA CASSLGAGDYGYTF TGCGCCAGCAGCCTCGGGGCGGGAGACTATGGCTACACCTTC
13 TRBJ2-1 NA TRBV20-1 TRBD2 CSARDTSVYEQFF TGCAGTGCTAGAGATACTAGCGTCTATGAGCAGTTCTTC
17 TRBJ2-6 NA TRBV6-5 NA CASSYGPAFSGANVLTF TGTGCCAGCAGTTACGGTCCAGCTTTCTCTGGGGCCAACGTCCTGACTTTC
15 TRBJ2-7 NA TRBV5-4 TRBD1 CASSYPGTGTYEQYF TGTGCCAGCAGCTACCCCGGGACAGGTACCTACGAGCAGTACTTC
13 TRBJ1-2 few TRBV29-1 TRBD1 CSVTTGGDYGYTF TGCAGCGTAACAACAGGGGGGGACTATGGCTACACCTTC
15 TRBJ1-2 once TRBV4-3 NA CASSQEGLPGYGYTF TGCGCCAGCAGCCAGGAGGGACTGCCGGGCTATGGCTACACCTTC
13 TRBJ1-1 NA TRBV20-1 NA CSVPHGGRAEAFF TGCAGTGTTCCCCACGGGGGTCGAGCTGAAGCTTTCTTT
14 TRBJ2-2 NA TRBV29-1 NA CSVEMAGIDGELFF TGCAGCGTTGAGATGGCGGGGATTGATGGGGAGCTGTTTTTT
15 TRBJ2-5 once TRBV5-4 TRBD2 CASSFGTGGAETQYF TGTGCCAGCAGCTTCGGTACGGGGGGAGCAGAGACCCAGTACTTC